This T cell receptor (beta chain) originates from a study of blood T cell repertoires in COVID-19. Worth noting for this clone: The junction departs from the called germline gene at one end, perhaps through a read error.

Profiling relied on immunoSEQ multiplex PCR, and the TCRdb table lists in-frame clones only, not all of them. Of approximately 230,000 clones listed, roughly 88% are singletons. The source material was peripheral blood. The origin of this receptor is a man aged 25 to 40 who had recovered from COVID-19.

Written as DNA, the CDR3 is TGTGCCAGCTCACCACCGGTACGACAGGTTTTCCCGGCCTTC. Translation: CASSPPVRQVFPAF. The rearrangement uses TRBV18 and TRBJ1-2; weak D call: TRBD1 (6 bases). Germline values: CDR1 KGHSH, CDR2 LQKENI. There are 14 residues in the CDR3.